This TCR beta chain was recorded in a study of Ad26.COV2.S vaccination and SARS-CoV-2 variants. Repertoires were generated with immunoSEQ multiplex PCR, while TCRdb's copy carries only in-frame clones and drops some. The sample holds 400,000 or so clones; around nine tenths are singletons and the top ten take about 3.6%. This sample's treatment: 15 to 20 received Ad26.COV2.S at low or high dose, single or two shots; roughly five received placebo; per-sample allocation not given. Sampling took place 63 days after the first vaccine or placebo injection. Germline V CDR1 and CDR2: MGHRA, YSYEKL. Trimming shortened V by 4 bases and J by 9 bases, and 7 bases separated the two germline ends. The CDR3 is 12 residues long.

The specimen was peripheral blood, collected in a trial of Ad26.COV2.S vaccine versus placebo. The rearrangement links TRBV4-1 to TRBJ1-6; the D is unclear. This TCR was recovered from a person aged 18 to 65 who received the Ad26.COV2.S COVID-19 vaccine or a placebo. CDR3 region: CASSREVSPLHF. The DNA for the CDR3 is TGCGCCAGCAGCCGCGAGGTTTCACCCCTCCACTTT.